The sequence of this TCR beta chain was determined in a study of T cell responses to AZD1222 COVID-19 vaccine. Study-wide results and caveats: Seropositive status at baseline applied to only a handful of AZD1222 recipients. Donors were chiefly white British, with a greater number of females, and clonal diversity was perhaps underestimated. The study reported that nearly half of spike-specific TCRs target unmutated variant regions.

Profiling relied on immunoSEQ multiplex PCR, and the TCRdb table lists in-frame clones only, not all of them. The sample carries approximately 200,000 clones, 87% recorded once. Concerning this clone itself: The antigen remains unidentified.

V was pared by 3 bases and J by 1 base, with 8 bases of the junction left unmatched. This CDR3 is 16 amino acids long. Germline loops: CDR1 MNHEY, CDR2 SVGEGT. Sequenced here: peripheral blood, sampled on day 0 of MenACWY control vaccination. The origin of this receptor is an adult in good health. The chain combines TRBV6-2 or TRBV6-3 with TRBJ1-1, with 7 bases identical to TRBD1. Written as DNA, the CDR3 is TGTGCCAGCAGTTATGGGAGGGGGCTGGGGAACACTGAAGCTTTCTTT. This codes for CASSYGRGLGNTEAFF.